The present T cell receptor beta chain was sequenced within a study of blood T cell repertoires in COVID-19. For the study at large: Samples taken during acute and convalescent COVID-19 were collected in the United States, Italy and Spain.

The CDR3 sequence is 14 residues long. V lost 6 bases to trimming and J lost 1 base; unmatched junction nucleotides: 4. CDR1 and CDR2 from the germline V gene are MDHEN and SYDVKM. Some clones are missing from TCRdb's copy, which holds only in-frame ones; the method was immunoSEQ multiplex PCR. Altogether under 80,000 clones are present, approximately 80% being singletons, with the ten largest covering approximately 6%. The sequence was obtained from a woman in her sixties with acute or convalescent COVID-19. Sequencing was performed on peripheral blood. The V gene is TRBV28, the J gene TRBJ2-3; 7 bases match TRBD1. CDR3 loop: CASRPQGGTDTQYF. The CDR3 DNA reads TGTGCCAGCAGACCCCAGGGGGGCACAGATACGCAGTATTTT.